By its share, the clone carrying this TCR beta chain is medium-sized (0.01 to 0.1%). Antigen: not known. Sequenced by immunoSEQ multiplex PCR; TCRdb stores in-frame clones only, minus some. The data show about 140,000 clones, about 84% seen once. Around 1.8 micrograms of genomic DNA came from cryopreserved PBMCs for TCR beta libraries. The sample belongs to a study of cytotoxic CD8 clonotypes in ibrutinib-treated CLL. In the study overall: The cohort had 11 relapsed/refractory and 15 treatment-naive patients, some 17 IGHV unmutated. Study-level points and caveats: There were few public clonotypes, and on treatment they contracted or stayed stable. Clonality went up at the time of ibrutinib response, stayed stable in sustained remission, and later dropped back toward its baseline level at progression.

The V end was cut by 2 bases, the J end by 3 bases, with 13 bases between. Germline V gene sequence: CDR1 SEHNR, CDR2 FQNEAQ (reference sequence). The CDR3 loop spans 15 amino acids. The specimen comprised PBMCs, sampled after 36 months of ibrutinib treatment. The source is a human donor with chronic lymphocytic leukemia. This rearrangement joins TRBV7-9 to TRBJ2-5; possibly TRBD1 for D (5 bases). The CDR3 reads CASSLTLTEKETQYF. The CDR3 DNA sequence: TGTGCCAGCAGCTTAACACTGACAGAGAAAGAGACCCAGTACTTC.